These T cell receptor beta chains were read from a single sample in a study of T cells in Graves' hyperthyroidism and ophthalmopathy. TCRdb itself ran the multiplex PCR reads through MiXCR, one entry per CDR3 protein. The table records 270,000 or so distinct CDR3 sequences, 12% to 15% of them present only once. Sequenced: blood. All receptors derive from a woman in her forties or fifties with Graves' hyperthyroidism that later progressed to Graves' ophthalmopathy. The CDR3 runs from the conserved cysteine through the conserved F or W. A D gene is named only where the DNA matches it firmly. Part of the rows lack a size; the others show once, few, many or a class for expanded clones.

j_gene | abundance | v_gene | d_gene | CDR3nt | CDR3aa
TRBJ1-3 | few | TRBV5-1 | - | TGCGCCAGCAGCTTGGGAGTTGCTGGAAACACCATATATTTT | CASSLGVAGNTIYF
TRBJ2-1 | many | TRBV6-2/TRBV6-3 | - | TGTGCCAGCAGGCTGAGCTCCTACAATGAGCAGTTCTTC | CASRLSSYNEQFF
TRBJ1-2 | many | TRBV7-9 | - | TGTGCCAGCAGCTCGGTTAGACAGACAAACTATGGCTACACCTTC | CASSSVRQTNYGYTF
TRBJ2-3 | few | TRBV7-3 | TRBD2 | TGTGCCAGCAGCTTAAACCCCAGCGGGAGCGGAGATACGCAGTATTTT | CASSLNPSGSGDTQYF
TRBJ2-3 | many | TRBV5-1 | TRBD2 | TGCGCCAGCAGCTTGGCCGGTAGCGGGGGCACAGATACGCAGTATTTT | CASSLAGSGGTDTQYF
TRBJ2-1 | many | TRBV28 | - | TGTGCCACGGGGGTTAGCTCCTACAATGAGCAGTTCTTC | CATGVSSYNEQFF
TRBJ1-3 | - | TRBV30 | - | TGTGCCTGGAGTTGGACGTGGGAGGGAAACACCATATATTTT | CAWSWTWEGNTIYF
TRBJ1-2 | many | TRBV28 | - | TGTGCCAGCAGTTTAACATCTGACTATGGCTACACCTTC | CASSLTSDYGYTF
TRBJ2-1 | - | TRBV18 | TRBD2 | TGTGCCAGCTCTCGAGCTCCCGGGGAGGGAAGCAATGAGCAGTCCTTC | CASSRAPGEGSNEQSF
TRBJ1-1 | - | TRBV7-9 | - | TGTGCCAGCAGTTCAGTGGGAGGTCGGGCGTCTGAAGCTTTCTTT | CASSSVGGRASEAFF
TRBJ1-1 | many | TRBV28 | - | TGTGCCAGCTCTCCAGGCCCCCCGGGACAAGCTTTCTTT | CASSPGPPGQAFF
TRBJ2-5 | many | TRBV28 | - | TGTGCCAGCAGTTTTGAAAGGGGCCGTCGTGGCCGCGTAGAGACCCAGTACTTC | CASSFERGRRGRVETQYF
TRBJ2-1 | few | TRBV5-4 | TRBD2 | TGTGCCAGCAGCTCGACTAGCGGGAGCGATGAGCAGTTCTTC | CASSSTSGSDEQFF
TRBJ1-6 | few | TRBV20-1 | - | TGCAGTGCTAGAGATTGGGGTAACAGGGAGTCACCCCTCCACTTT | CSARDWGNRESPLHF
TRBJ1-1 | many | TRBV2 | - | TGTGCCAGCAGTGAAGCGCTCAGAGTGAACACTGAAGCTTTCTTT | CASSEALRVNTEAFF
TRBJ1-1 | few | TRBV20-1 | TRBD1 | TGCAGTGCTCTTCGGGACAGGGCGAATGCTTTCTTT | CSALRDRANAFF
TRBJ2-7 | many | TRBV11-2 | TRBD1 | TGTGCCAGCAGCTTAGGCAGGGGGTCGTACGAGCAGTACTTC | CASSLGRGSYEQYF
TRBJ1-1 | - | TRBV27 | - | TGTGCCAGCACGGGGGGGATTGACACTGAAGCTTTCTTT | CASTGGIDTEAFF
TRBJ2-1 | few | TRBV4-1 | TRBD2 | TGCGCCAGCAGCGCCCGGACTAGCGGGAGGTACAATGAGCAGTTCTTC | CASSARTSGRYNEQFF
TRBJ2-7 | many | TRBV5-1 | - | TGCGCCAGCAGCCCTGGACTACAGAGCTCCTACGAGCAGTACTTC | CASSPGLQSSYEQYF
TRBJ2-2 | many | TRBV7-9 | TRBD1 | TGTGCCAGCAGCTTACAGGGGGCGAACACCGGGGAGCTGTTTTTT | CASSLQGANTGELFF
TRBJ2-7 | many | TRBV7-9 | - | TGTGCCAGCAGCTCCACAGGGTACGCCTACGAGCAGTACTTC | CASSSTGYAYEQYF
TRBJ1-1 | - | TRBV7-2 | - | TGTGCCAGCAGGCAATTGAACACTGAAGCTTTCTTT | CASRQLNTEAFF
TRBJ2-7 | many | TRBV20-1 | - | TGCAGTGCTTTCGGCCCCATACCTTACGAGCAGTACTTC | CSAFGPIPYEQYF
TRBJ1-5 | many | TRBV6-1 | - | TGTGCCAGCAGTGAACCCGGCAGGTCCAATCAGCCCCAGCATTTT | CASSEPGRSNQPQHF
TRBJ2-6 | few | TRBV5-1 | - | TGCGCCAGCAGCCCGAGACTCTCTGGGGCCAACGTCCTGACTTTC | CASSPRLSGANVLTF
TRBJ2-7 | many | TRBV20-1 | TRBD1 | TGCAGTGCACCTGACAGGGGGCTAGGTTACGAGCAGTACTTC | CSAPDRGLGYEQYF
TRBJ1-4 | many | TRBV7-9 | - | TGTGCCAGCAGCTACGTACAGGGCGGCAATGAAAAACTGTTTTTT | CASSYVQGGNEKLFF
TRBJ1-1 | few | TRBV6-1 | TRBD1 | TGTGCCAGCACTCGCCCAAGGACAGGGCCCTTTGACACTGAAGCTTTCTTT | CASTRPRTGPFDTEAFF
TRBJ1-1 | few | TRBV19 | - | TGTGCCAGTAGTATGGGGCCCGGCAGGTTGAACACTGAAGCTTTCTTT | CASSMGPGRLNTEAFF
TRBJ1-5 | many | TRBV20-1 | TRBD1 | TGCAGTGCCTCCCGGGACAGTCATCAGCCCCAGCATTTT | CSASRDSHQPQHF
TRBJ2-1 | - | TRBV14 | TRBD2 | TGTGCCAGCAGCCTCCGGAGGACTAGCGGGAGAGTGGATGAGCAGTTCTTC | CASSLRRTSGRVDEQFF
TRBJ1-5 | many | TRBV6-1 | TRBD1 | TGTGCCAGCAGCTCGGGACAGGGGGGTCAGCCCCAGCATTTT | CASSSGQGGQPQHF
TRBJ2-5 | - | TRBV6-1 | - | TGTGCCAGCAGTGAAATTGCGGGCCGACAAGAGACCCAGTACTTC | CASSEIAGRQETQYF
TRBJ2-2 | - | TRBV19 | TRBD1 | TGTGCCAGCCGGGACAGCGCGTCGAACACCGGGGAGCTGTTTTTT | CASRDSASNTGELFF
TRBJ2-7 | many | TRBV7-9 | TRBD1 | TGTGCCAGCAGCATCGGACCGGGACAGGGTTTCTCCTACGAGCAGTACTTC | CASSIGPGQGFSYEQYF
TRBJ2-3 | - | TRBV25-1 | TRBD2 | TGTGCCAGCAGCCCTCCTAGCGGGAACACAGATACGCAGTATTTT | CASSPPSGNTDTQYF
TRBJ1-5 | many | TRBV20-1 | TRBD1 | TGCAGTGCTAGCCCGGCCAGGGGGAATCAGCCCCAGCATTTT | CSASPARGNQPQHF
TRBJ2-1 | many | TRBV5-1 | TRBD2 | TGCGCCAGCATATTAGCGGGAGGTTCCAATGAGCAGTTCTTC | CASILAGGSNEQFF
TRBJ2-1 | many | TRBV4-1 | TRBD2 | TGCGCCAGCAGCCAGACTAGCGGGAGCTCCTACAATGAGCAGTTCTTC | CASSQTSGSSYNEQFF
TRBJ2-7 | few | TRBV9 | - | TGTGCCAGCAGCTCCCGGGACTTTTCCTACGAGCAGTACTTC | CASSSRDFSYEQYF
TRBJ1-4 | few | TRBV12-3/TRBV12-4 | - | TGTACCAGCAGTTCTTTGGGAAGCAATGAAAAACTGTTTTTT | CTSSSLGSNEKLFF
TRBJ1-1 | - | TRBV20-1 | - | TGCAGTGCTCAAACGGGGGGCACTGAAGCTTTCTTT | CSAQTGGTEAFF
TRBJ2-3 | - | TRBV7-2 | - | TGTGCCAGCAGGGGAGCAGCTAACGTAGGGGATACGCAGTATTTT | CASRGAANVGDTQYF
TRBJ1-3 | many | TRBV3-1 | - | TGTGCCAGCAGCGACTTAGGTAGTCACTCTGGAAACACCATATATTTT | CASSDLGSHSGNTIYF
TRBJ2-2 | many | TRBV6-1 | TRBD2 | TGTGCCAGCAGCCGACTAGCACAGGCCGGGGAGCTGTTTTTT | CASSRLAQAGELFF
TRBJ1-2 | few | TRBV15 | TRBD1 | TGTGCCACCAGCAGAGAAAGGACAGGGGAGGGCTATGGCTACACCTTC | CATSRERTGEGYGYTF
TRBJ2-7 | many | TRBV11-2 | - | TGTGCCAGCAGCAATATTGGGACCCTTGGCGACGAGCAGTACTTC | CASSNIGTLGDEQYF
TRBJ1-1 | - | TRBV10-3 | - | TGTGCCATCAGTGAGTCGGGGAATGAAGCTTTCTTT | CAISESGNEAFF
TRBJ1-6 | - | TRBV20-1 | - | TGCAGTGCTAGAGTCGTGACAGAAGCCTCACCCCTCCACTTT | CSARVVTEASPLHF
TRBJ1-3 | few | TRBV6-1 | TRBD1 | TGTGCCAGCAAGGGGACAGCCTCTGGAAACACCATATATTTT | CASKGTASGNTIYF
TRBJ2-3 | - | TRBV15 | TRBD2 | TGTGCCACCAGCAGGGGAGGACTAGCGGGTTACACAGATACGCAGTATTTT | CATSRGGLAGYTDTQYF
TRBJ1-1 | many | TRBV7-9 | - | TGTGCCAGCAGCCGGGGGAACACTGAAGCTTTCTTT | CASSRGNTEAFF
TRBJ1-1 | many | TRBV28 | - | TGTGCCAGCAGACCCGGACGGATGAACACTGAAGCTTTCTTT | CASRPGRMNTEAFF
TRBJ2-7 | - | TRBV2 | - | TGTGCCAGCACAGGGCCAAACTACGAGCAGTACTTC | CASTGPNYEQYF
TRBJ2-5 | - | TRBV9 | TRBD2 | TGTGCCAGCAGCGTAGAGGCGGGAGGGGGAAAAGAGACCCAGTACTTC | CASSVEAGGGKETQYF
TRBJ1-1 | - | TRBV28 | - | TGTGCCAGCAGCTTAAGACCGTACACTGAAGCTTTCTTT | CASSLRPYTEAFF
TRBJ1-1 | - | TRBV19 | - | TGTGCCAGTAGTATTGACCCGAACACTGAAGCTTCCTTT | CASSIDPNTEASF
TRBJ2-1 | - | TRBV7-8 | TRBD1 | TGTGCCAGCAGCCGGGACAGGGGGAATGAGCAGTTCTTC | CASSRDRGNEQFF